The present T cell receptor beta chain was sequenced within a study of cytomegalovirus exposure and HLA in healthy donors. Only a few counts were recorded for this clone. No antigen is known for it. Study findings and constraints: Accounts indicate the classifier identified cytomegalovirus status with strong specificity and sensitivity.

The PCR ran on 60 Vbeta and 13 Jbeta primers. This table comes from immunoSEQ multiplex PCR, and its TCRdb copy is limited to in-frame clones, with some not included. The repertoire holds 140,000 to 150,000 clones, with approximately 70% as singletons. The sequence derives from a woman in her sixties or seventies in good health and CMV-seropositive. Source material: PBMCs.

The CDR3 DNA is TGTGCCAGTAGTATCCAGCGGGAGGGCCGGGGTGAGCAGTTCTTC. This translates into CASSIQREGRGEQFF. The chain uses TRBV19 and TRBJ2-1, with 10 bases matching TRBD2. V trimming: 3 bases; J trimming: 9 bases; junction bases outside the gene matches: 8. Germline loops: CDR1 LNHDA, CDR2 SQIVND (reference sequence). The CDR3 loop spans 15 amino acids.